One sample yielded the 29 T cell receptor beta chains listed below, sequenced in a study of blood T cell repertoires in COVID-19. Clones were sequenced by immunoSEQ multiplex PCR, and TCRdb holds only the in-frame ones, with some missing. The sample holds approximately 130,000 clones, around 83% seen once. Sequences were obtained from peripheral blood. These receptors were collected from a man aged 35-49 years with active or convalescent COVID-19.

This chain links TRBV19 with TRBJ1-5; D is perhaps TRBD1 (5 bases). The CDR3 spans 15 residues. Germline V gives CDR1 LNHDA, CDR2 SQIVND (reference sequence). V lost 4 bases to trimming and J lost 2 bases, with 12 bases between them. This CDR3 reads CASSTQWGGNQPQHF. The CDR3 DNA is TGTGCCAGTAGTACCCAGTGGGGGGGCAATCAGCCCCAGCATTTT.

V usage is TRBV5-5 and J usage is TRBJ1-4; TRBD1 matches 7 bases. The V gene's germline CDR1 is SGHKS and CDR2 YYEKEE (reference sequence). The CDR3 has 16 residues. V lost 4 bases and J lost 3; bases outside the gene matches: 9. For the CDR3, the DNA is TGTGCCAGCAGCCCCCCGAGGGGGCTGGCTAATGAAAAACTGTTTTTT. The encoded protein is CASSPPRGLANEKLFF.

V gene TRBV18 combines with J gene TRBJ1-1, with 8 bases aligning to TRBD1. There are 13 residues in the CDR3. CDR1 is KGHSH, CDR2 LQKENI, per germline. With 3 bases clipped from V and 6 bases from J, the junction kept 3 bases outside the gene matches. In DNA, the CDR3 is TGTGCCAGCTCACCGGACAGGGTGTCTGAAGCTTTCTTT. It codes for CASSPDRVSEAFF.

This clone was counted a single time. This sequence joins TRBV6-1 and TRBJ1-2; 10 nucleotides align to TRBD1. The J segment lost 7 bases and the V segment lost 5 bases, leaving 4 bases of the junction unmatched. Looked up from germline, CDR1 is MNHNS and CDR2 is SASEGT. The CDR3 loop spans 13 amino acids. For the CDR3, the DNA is TGTGCCAGCAGTATCCGGGACAGGGGTGGCTACACCTTC. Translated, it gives CASSIRDRGGYTF.

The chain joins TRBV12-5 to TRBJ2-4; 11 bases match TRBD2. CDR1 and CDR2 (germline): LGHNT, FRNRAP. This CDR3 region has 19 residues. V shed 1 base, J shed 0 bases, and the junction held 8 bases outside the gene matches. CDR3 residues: CASGLDGTSGVVAKNIQYF. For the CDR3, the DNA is TGTGCTAGTGGTTTGGACGGGACTAGCGGTGTTGTAGCCAAAAACATTCAGTACTTC.

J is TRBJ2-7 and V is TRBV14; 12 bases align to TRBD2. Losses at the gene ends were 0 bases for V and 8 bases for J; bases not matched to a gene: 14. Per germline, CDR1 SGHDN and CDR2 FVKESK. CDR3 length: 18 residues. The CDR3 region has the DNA TGTGCCAGCAGCCAAGATCTGGGGACTAGCGGGCGATTACGCAAGCAGTACTTC. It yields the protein CASSQDLGTSGRLRKQYF.

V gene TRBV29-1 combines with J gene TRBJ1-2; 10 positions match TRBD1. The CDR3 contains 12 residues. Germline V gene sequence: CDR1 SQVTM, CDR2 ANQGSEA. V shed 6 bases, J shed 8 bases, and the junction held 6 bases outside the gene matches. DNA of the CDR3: TGCAGCGTAGGACAGGGGGGACTCGGCTACACCTTC. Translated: CSVGQGGLGYTF.

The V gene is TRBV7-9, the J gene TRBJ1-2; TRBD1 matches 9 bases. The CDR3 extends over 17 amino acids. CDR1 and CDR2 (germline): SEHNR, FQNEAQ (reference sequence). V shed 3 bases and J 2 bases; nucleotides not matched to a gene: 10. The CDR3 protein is CASSFTGTGMGNYGYTF. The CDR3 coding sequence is TGTGCCAGCAGCTTTACCGGGACAGGGATGGGGAACTATGGCTACACCTTC.

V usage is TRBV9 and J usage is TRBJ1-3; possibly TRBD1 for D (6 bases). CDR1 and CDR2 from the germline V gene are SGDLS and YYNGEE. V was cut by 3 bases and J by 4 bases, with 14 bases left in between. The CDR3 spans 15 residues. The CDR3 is CASSETGLGGNTIYF. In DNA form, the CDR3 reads TGTGCCAGCAGCGAAACAGGGCTGGGGGGAAACACCATATATTTT.

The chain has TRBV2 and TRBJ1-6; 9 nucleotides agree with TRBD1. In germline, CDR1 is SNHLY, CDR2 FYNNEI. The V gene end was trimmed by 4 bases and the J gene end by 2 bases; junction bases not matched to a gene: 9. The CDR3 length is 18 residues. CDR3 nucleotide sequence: TGTGCCAGCAGTGGTAGCCTGGACAGGGGACCCTATAATTCACCCCTCCACTTT. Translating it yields CASSGSLDRGPYNSPLHF.

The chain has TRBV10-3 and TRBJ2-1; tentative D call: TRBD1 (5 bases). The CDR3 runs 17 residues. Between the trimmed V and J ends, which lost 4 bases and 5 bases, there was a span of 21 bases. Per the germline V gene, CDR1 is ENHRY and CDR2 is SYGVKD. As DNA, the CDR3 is TGTGCCATCAGTGGGTTGCCCGCAGGGAATAACCACAATGAGCAGTTCTTC. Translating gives CAISGLPAGNNHNEQFF.

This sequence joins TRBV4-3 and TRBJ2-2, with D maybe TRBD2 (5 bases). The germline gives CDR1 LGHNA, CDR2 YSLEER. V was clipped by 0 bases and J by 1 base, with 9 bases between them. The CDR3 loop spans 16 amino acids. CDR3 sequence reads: CASSQDSAVNTGELFF. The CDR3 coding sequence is TGCGCCAGCAGCCAAGATTCAGCGGTGAACACCGGGGAGCTGTTTTTT.

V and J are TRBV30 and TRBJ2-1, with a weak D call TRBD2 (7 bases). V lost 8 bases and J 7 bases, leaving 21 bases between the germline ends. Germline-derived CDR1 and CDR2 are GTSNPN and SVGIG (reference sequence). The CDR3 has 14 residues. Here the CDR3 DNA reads TGTGCCGCGAAGGGGGGGCCCCTTAGGAATGAGCAGTTCTTC. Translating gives CAAKGGPLRNEQFF. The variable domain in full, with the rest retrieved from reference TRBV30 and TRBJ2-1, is SQTIHQWPATLVQPVGSPLSLECTVEGTSNPNLYWYRQAAGRGLQLLFYSVGIGQISSEVPQNLSASRPQDRQFILSSKKLLLSDSGFYLCAAKGGPLRNEQFFGPGTRLTVL.

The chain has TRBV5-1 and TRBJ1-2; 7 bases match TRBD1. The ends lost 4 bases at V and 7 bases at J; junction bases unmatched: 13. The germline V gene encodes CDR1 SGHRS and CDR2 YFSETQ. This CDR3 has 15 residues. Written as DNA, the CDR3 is TGCGCCAGCAGCGCTGCCGGGACAGTCCTCTTTGGCTACACCTTC. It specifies CASSAAGTVLFGYTF. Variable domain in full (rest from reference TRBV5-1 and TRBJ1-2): KAGVTQTPRYLIKTRGQQVTLSCSPISGHRSVSWYQQTPGQGLQFLFEYFSETQRNKGNFPGRFSGRQFSNSRSEMNVSTLELGDSALYLCASSAAGTVLFGYTFGSGTRLTVV.

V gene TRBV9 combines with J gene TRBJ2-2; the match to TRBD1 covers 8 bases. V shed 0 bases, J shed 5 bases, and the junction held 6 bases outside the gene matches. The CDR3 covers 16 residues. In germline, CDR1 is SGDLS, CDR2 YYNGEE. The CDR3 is CASSVEVRGRTGELFF. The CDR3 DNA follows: TGTGCCAGCAGCGTAGAAGTCAGGGGGCGGACCGGGGAGCTGTTTTTT. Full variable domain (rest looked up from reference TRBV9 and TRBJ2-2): DSGVTQTPKHLITATGQRVTLRCSPRSGDLSVYWYQQSLDQGLQFLIQYYNGEERAKGNILERFSAQQFPDLHSELNLSSLELGDSALYFCASSVEVRGRTGELFFGEGSRLTVL.

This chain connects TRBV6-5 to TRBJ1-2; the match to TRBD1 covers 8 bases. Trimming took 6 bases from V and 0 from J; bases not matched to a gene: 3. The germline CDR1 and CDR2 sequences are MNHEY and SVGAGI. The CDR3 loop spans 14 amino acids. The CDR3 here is CASRGQGPNYGYTF. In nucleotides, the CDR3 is TGTGCCAGCAGAGGACAGGGCCCTAACTATGGCTACACCTTC.

Written as DNA, the CDR3 is TGTGCCAGCAGTTCCCGGGGAGCAGTAGAAGAGACCCAGTACTTC. As protein: CASSSRGAVEETQYF. The chain has TRBV6-5 and TRBJ2-5, with D possibly matching TRBD2 (5 bases). From germline, CDR1 is MNHEY and CDR2 SVGAGI. This CDR3 spans 15 amino acids. V lost 4 bases and J 3 bases, leaving 15 bases between the germline ends.

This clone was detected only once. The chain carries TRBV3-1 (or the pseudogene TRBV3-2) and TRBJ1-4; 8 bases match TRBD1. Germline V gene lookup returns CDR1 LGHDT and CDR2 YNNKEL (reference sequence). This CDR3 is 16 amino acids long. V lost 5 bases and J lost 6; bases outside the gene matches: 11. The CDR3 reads CASSLQGVALDEKLFF. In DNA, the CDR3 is TGTGCCAGCAGCTTACAGGGGGTAGCTCTCGATGAAAAACTGTTTTTT.

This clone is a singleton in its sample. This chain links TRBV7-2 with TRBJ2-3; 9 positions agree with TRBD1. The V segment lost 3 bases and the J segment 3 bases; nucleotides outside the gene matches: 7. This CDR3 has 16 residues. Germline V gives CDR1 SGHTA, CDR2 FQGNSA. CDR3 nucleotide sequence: TGTGCCAGCAGCTTCGGAGACAGGGGGGCGACAGATACGCAGTATTTT. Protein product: CASSFGDRGATDTQYF.

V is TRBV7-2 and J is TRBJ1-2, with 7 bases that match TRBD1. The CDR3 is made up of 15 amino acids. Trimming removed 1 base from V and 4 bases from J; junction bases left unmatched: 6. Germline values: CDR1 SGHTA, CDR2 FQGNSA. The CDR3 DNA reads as TGTGCCAGCAGCTTAGAGGGGGCTGACTCCTATGGCTACACCTTC. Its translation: CASSLEGADSYGYTF.

CDR3 DNA sequence: TGTGCCTGGAGTGTACGGTCGACAGGGGGCTCGGAGACCCAGTACTTC. This sequence encodes CAWSVRSTGGSETQYF. This rearrangement joins TRBV30 to TRBJ2-5, with 10 bases identical to TRBD1. With 0 bases clipped from V and 5 bases from J, the junction kept 9 bases outside the gene matches. CDR1 GTSNPN and CDR2 SVGIG come from the germline V gene (reference sequence). This CDR3 region has 16 residues.

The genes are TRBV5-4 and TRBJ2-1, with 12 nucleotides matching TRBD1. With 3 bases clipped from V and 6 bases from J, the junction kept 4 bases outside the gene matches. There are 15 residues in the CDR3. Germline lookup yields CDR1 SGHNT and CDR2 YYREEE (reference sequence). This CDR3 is CASSYRDRGPNEQFF. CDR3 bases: TGTGCCAGCAGCTACCGGGACAGGGGGCCCAATGAGCAGTTCTTC.

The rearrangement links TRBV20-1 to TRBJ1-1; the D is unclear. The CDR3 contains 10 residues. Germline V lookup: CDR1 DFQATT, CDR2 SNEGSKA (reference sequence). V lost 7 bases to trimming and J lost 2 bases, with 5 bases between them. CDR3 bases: TGCAGTGTACATAACACTGAAGCTTTCTTT. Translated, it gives CSVHNTEAFF.

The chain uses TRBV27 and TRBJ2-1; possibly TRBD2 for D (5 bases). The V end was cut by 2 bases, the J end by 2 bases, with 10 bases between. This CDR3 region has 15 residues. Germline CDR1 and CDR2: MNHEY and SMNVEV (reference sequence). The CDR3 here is CASSLKAVPYNEQFF. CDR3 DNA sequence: TGTGCCAGCAGTTTAAAAGCGGTGCCCTACAATGAGCAGTTCTTC.

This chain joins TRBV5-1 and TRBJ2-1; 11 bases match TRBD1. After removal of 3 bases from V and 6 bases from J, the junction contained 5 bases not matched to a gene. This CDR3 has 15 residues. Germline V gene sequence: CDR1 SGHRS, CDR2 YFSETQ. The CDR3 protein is CASSSDRGRGNEQFF. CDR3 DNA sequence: TGCGCCAGCAGCTCGGACAGGGGGCGGGGCAATGAGCAGTTCTTC.

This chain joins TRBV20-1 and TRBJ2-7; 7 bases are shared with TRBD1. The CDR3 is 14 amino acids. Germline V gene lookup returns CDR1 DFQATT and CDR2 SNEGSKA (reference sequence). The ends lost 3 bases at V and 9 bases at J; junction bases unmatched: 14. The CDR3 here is CSASHWDSPGGQYF. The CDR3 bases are TGCAGTGCTAGTCATTGGGACAGCCCAGGCGGGCAGTACTTC.

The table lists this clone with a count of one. This CDR3 is CASSPGQSNTIYF. CDR3 in DNA: TGTGCCAGCAGCCCCGGACAGTCAAACACCATATATTTT. This chain links TRBV11-2 with TRBJ1-3, with D possibly TRBD1 on 6 matching bases. Trimming removed 5 bases from V and 6 bases from J, with 11 bases in between. The CDR3 consists of 13 residues. Germline values: CDR1 SGHAT, CDR2 FQNNGV.

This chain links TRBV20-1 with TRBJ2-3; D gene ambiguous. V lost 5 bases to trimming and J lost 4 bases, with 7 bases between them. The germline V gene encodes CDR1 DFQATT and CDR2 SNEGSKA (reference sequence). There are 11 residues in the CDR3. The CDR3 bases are TGCAGTGCTCAGTTGGCAGATACGCAGTATTTT. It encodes CSAQLADTQYF.

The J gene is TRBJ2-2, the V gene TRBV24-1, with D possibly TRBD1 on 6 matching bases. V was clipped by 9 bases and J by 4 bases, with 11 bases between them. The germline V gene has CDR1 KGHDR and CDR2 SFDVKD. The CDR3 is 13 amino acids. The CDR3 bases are TGTGCCACCCAGGGGCGACTCACCGGGGAGCTGTTTTTT. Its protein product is CATQGRLTGELFF.